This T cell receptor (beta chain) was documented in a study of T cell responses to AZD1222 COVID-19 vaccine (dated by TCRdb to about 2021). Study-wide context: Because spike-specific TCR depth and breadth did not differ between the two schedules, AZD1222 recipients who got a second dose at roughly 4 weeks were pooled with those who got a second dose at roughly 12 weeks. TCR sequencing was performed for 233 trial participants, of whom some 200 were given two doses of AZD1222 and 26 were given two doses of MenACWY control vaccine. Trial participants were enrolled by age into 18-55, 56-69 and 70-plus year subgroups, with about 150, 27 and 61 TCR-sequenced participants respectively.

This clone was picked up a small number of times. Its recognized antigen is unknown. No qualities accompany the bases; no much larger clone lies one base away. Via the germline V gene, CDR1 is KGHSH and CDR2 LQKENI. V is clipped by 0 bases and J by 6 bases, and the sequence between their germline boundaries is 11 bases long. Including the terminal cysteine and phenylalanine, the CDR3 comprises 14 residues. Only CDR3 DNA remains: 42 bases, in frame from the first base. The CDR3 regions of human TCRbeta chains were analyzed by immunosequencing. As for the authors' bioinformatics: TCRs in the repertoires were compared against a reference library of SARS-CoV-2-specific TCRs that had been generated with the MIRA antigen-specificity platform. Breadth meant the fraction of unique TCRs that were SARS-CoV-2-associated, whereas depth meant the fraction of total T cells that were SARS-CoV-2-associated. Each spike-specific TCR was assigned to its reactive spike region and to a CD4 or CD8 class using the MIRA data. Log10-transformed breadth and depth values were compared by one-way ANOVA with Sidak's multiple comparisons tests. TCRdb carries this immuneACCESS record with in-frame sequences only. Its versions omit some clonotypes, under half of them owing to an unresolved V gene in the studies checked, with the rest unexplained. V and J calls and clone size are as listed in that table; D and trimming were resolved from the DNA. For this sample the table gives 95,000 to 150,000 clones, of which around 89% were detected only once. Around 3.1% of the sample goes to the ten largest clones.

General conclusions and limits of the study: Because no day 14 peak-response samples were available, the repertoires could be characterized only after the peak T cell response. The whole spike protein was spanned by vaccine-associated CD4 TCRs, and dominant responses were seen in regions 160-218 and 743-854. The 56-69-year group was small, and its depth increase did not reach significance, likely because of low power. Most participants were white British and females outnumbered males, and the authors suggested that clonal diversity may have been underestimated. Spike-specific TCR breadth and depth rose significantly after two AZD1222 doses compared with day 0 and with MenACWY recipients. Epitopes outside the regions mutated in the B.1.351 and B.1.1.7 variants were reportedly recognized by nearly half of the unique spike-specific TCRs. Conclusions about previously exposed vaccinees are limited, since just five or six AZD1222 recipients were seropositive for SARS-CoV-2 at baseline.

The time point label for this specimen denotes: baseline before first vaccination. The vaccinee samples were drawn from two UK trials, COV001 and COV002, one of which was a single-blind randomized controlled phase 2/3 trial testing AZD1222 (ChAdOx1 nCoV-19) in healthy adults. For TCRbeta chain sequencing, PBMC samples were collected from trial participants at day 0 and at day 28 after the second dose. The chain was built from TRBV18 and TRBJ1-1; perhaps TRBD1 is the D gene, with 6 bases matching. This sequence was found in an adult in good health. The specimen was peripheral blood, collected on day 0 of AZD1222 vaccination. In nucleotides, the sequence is TGTGCCAGCTCACCACCTCGACAGGAGTCTGAAGCTTTCTTT. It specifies CASSPPRQESEAFF. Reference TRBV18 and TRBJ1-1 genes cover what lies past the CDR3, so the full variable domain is NAGVMQNPRHLVRRRGQEARLRCSPMKGHSHVYWYRQLPEEGLKFMVYLQKENIIDESGMPKERFSAEFPKEGPSILRIQQVVRGDSAAYFCASSPPRQESEAFFGQGTRLTVV.